The entry below gives a single T cell receptor (beta chain) sequence along with its context. As to time point: pretreatment peripheral blood. Every patient provided from 1 to 8 samples, collected pretreatment and on-treatment. Some clones are missing from TCRdb's copy, which holds only in-frame ones; the method was immunoSEQ multiplex PCR. The sample has tens of thousands of clones, approximately 80% seen once. This entry comes from a study of PD-L1 blockade in urothelial cancer. In the study overall: Treatment start was followed by blood analysis at 3 weeks (second dose) and again at 6 weeks. Blood gave a median around 150,000 T cells.

The ends were cut back, 4 bases at V and 7 bases at J, with 17 bases in the middle. The CDR3 totals 15 residues. CDR1 is SGHTA, CDR2 FQGNSA, per germline. The material was PBMCs, obtained around atezolizumab (anti-PD-L1) treatment. The rearrangement joins TRBV7-2 to TRBJ2-1; a weak D match, TRBD2 (5 bases). This receptor was taken from a man in his forties with urothelial cancer. CDR3 nucleotide sequence: TGTGCCAGCAGCTCAAAGGGCGGGTCCCCGAATGAGCAGTTCTTC. Its protein is CASSSKGGSPNEQFF.